A selection of T cell receptor beta chains follows, all from one sample in a study of long-term antiretroviral therapy in people with HIV. Some clones are missing from TCRdb's copy, which holds only in-frame ones; the method was immunoSEQ multiplex PCR. Altogether 48,000 or so clones are present, 84% being singletons, with the ten largest covering roughly 3%. Sequenced material: unsorted PBMCs, taken 0.8 years after starting antiretroviral therapy. These receptor sequences come from a woman aged 18-29 years with HIV. Both conserved end residues are part of each CDR3. The D gene is left open where the match is weak. A clone size is listed for some rows: how often the clone was seen (once, few, many), or a class if it is expanded.

d_call j_call clone_size v_call cdr3_aa cdr3_nt
NA TRBJ2-1 NA TRBV20-1 CSGGYDNEQFF TGCAGCGGGGGATATGACAATGAGCAGTTCTTC
TRBD2 TRBJ2-1 NA TRBV4-3 CASSQVGLESYNEQFF TGCGCCAGCAGCCAAGTTGGACTAGAGTCCTACAATGAGCAGTTCTTC
TRBD2 TRBJ2-2 NA TRBV6-4 CASSDRLAGVVGNTGELFF TGTGCCAGCAGTGATCGACTAGCGGGAGTAGTGGGGAACACCGGGGAGCTGTTTTTT
NA TRBJ2-3 NA TRBV7-3 CASSLIPDTQYF TGTGCCAGCAGCTTAATTCCTGATACGCAGTATTTT
TRBD1 TRBJ1-5 NA TRBV9 CASSSGQGSNQPQHF TGTGCCAGCAGCTCGGGACAGGGTAGCAATCAGCCCCAGCATTTT
NA TRBJ2-5 few TRBV19 CASSIGPGGETQYF TGTGCCAGTAGTATCGGACCCGGCGGGGAGACCCAGTACTTC
TRBD2 TRBJ2-7 NA TRBV18 CASSPWTSGRAREQYF TGTGCCAGCTCACCGTGGACTAGCGGGAGGGCGCGAGAGCAGTACTTC
TRBD1 TRBJ2-7 few TRBV20-1 CSAPDRVEQYF TGCAGTGCCCCCGACAGGGTCGAGCAGTACTTC
TRBD2 TRBJ2-5 NA TRBV28 CASSRGLAGSVETQYF TGTGCCAGCAGCCGTGGACTAGCGGGATCGGTAGAGACCCAGTACTTC
TRBD2 TRBJ2-2 NA TRBV27 CASSLWGGERMFF TGTGCCAGCAGTTTATGGGGGGGGGAGAGGATGTTTTTT
TRBD2 TRBJ2-1 NA TRBV9 CASSGAGGTAYNEQFF TGTGCCAGCAGCGGAGCGGGAGGAACGGCCTACAATGAGCAGTTCTTC
NA TRBJ2-7 NA TRBV19 CASSRKWGAAISSPTYEQYF TGTGCCAGTAGTAGAAAATGGGGGGCAGCGATTAGCAGTCCGACCTACGAGCAGTACTTC
NA TRBJ2-3 NA TRBV4-3 CASSQDATEGGGTDTQYF TGCGCCAGCAGCCAAGATGCTACCGAAGGAGGAGGCACAGATACGCAGTATTTT
NA TRBJ1-5 NA TRBV6-1 CASSDRRSNQPQHF TGTGCCAGCAGTGACAGGCGTAGCAATCAGCCCCAGCATTTT
TRBD1 TRBJ1-1 NA TRBV27 CASSFRGTGDTEAFF TGTGCCAGCAGTTTCAGAGGGACAGGGGACACTGAAGCTTTCTTT
NA TRBJ2-7 NA TRBV28 CASSWRTDSYEQYF TGTGCCAGCAGTTGGAGGACAGACAGTTACGAGCAGTACTTC
NA TRBJ2-3 NA TRBV21-1 CASSNEIVVPAGPTDTQYF TGTGCCAGCAGCAATGAAATCGTAGTCCCCGCAGGGCCCACAGATACGCAGTATTTT
TRBD1 TRBJ1-2 once TRBV5-1 CASSSGQRYTF TGCGCCAGCAGCTCGGGACAGCGCTACACCTTC
NA TRBJ1-1 NA TRBV7-2 CASSPRLGWSTEAFF TGTGCCAGCAGCCCGCGCCTGGGGTGGAGCACTGAAGCTTTCTTT
NA TRBJ1-1 medium-sized TRBV19 CASSAVETGTEAFF TGTGCCAGTAGTGCGGTAGAGACGGGCACTGAAGCTTTCTTT
TRBD1 TRBJ2-5 NA TRBV28 CASLPRGTGMLEKTQYF TGTGCCAGCCTACCCCGGGGGACAGGGATGCTGGAGAAGACCCAGTACTTC
TRBD2 TRBJ2-3 NA TRBV19 CASSSTSGTSSHTQYF TGTGCCAGTAGTTCGACTAGCGGGACTTCCTCCCATACGCAGTATTTT
TRBD1 TRBJ2-2 once TRBV15 CATSANPLNDRDTGELFF TGTGCCACCAGCGCCAATCCCCTAAATGACAGGGACACCGGGGAGCTGTTTTTT
NA TRBJ2-5 NA TRBV21-1 CASSTGTGGYF TGTGCCAGCAGCACTGGGACAGGGGGATACTTC
TRBD1 TRBJ2-2 NA TRBV2 CASSELFGTGTTTGELFF TGTGCCAGCAGTGAACTGTTTGGGACAGGGACGACCACCGGGGAGCTGTTTTTT
NA TRBJ2-7 NA TRBV2 CASRTLGDRSYEQYF TGTGCCAGCAGGACCCTAGGCGATAGATCCTACGAGCAGTACTTC
NA TRBJ1-5 once TRBV19 CASEAAGRRFEPQHF TGTGCCAGTGAGGCCGCGGGACGGCGGTTTGAGCCCCAGCATTTT
NA TRBJ2-2 NA TRBV5-6 CASSLGGTGELFF TGTGCCAGCAGCTTGGGGGGTACCGGGGAGCTGTTTTTT
TRBD2 TRBJ2-7 NA TRBV4-3 CASSQDLSGRYEQYF TGCGCCAGCAGCCAAGATTTGAGCGGGAGGTACGAGCAGTACTTC
NA TRBJ1-1 NA TRBV5-6 CASSFLRQEAFF TGTGCCAGCAGCTTTCTACGCCAAGAAGCTTTCTTT
NA TRBJ2-7 NA TRBV11-1 CASSLGEGSYEQYF TGTGCCAGCAGCTTAGGAGAAGGGAGCTACGAGCAGTACTTC
NA TRBJ2-2 few TRBV6-1 CATRAGRTGELFF TGTGCCACCCGCGCGGGGCGAACCGGGGAGCTGTTTTTT
NA TRBJ1-4 NA TRBV18 CASSPLSGAATNEKLFF TGTGCCAGCTCACCTCTTTCGGGGGCCGCAACTAATGAAAAACTGTTTTTT
TRBD1 TRBJ2-2 NA TRBV2 CASSEWAMTGGDTGELFF TGTGCCAGCAGTGAATGGGCGATGACAGGGGGGGACACCGGGGAGCTGTTTTTT
NA TRBJ2-7 NA TRBV4-1 CASSQDRGGAIHEQYF TGCGCCAGCAGCCAAGATAGGGGGGGTGCGATCCACGAGCAGTACTTC
NA TRBJ2-7 NA TRBV12-5 CASGFGDDYEQYF TGTGCTAGTGGTTTCGGGGACGACTACGAGCAGTACTTC
NA TRBJ2-3 NA TRBV5-1 CASSLERVSTDTQYF TGCGCCAGCAGCTTGGAAAGGGTGAGCACAGATACGCAGTATTTT
TRBD2 TRBJ2-2 NA TRBV12-5 CASGLGRGAGGPRNTGELFF TGTGCTAGTGGCCTCGGCCGTGGAGCGGGAGGCCCTAGGAACACCGGGGAGCTGTTTTTT
NA TRBJ2-5 NA TRBV4-1 CASSPPGTQETQYF TGCGCCAGCAGCCCCCCCGGGACCCAAGAGACCCAGTACTTC
NA TRBJ2-7 few TRBV15 CATSSGAYEQYF TGTGCCACCAGCAGCGGTGCCTACGAGCAGTACTTC
NA TRBJ2-1 NA TRBV6-4 CASSILGNREQFF TGTGCCAGCAGTATCTTAGGGAATAGAGAGCAGTTCTTC
NA TRBJ2-3 few TRBV28 CASSFTDTQYF TGTGCCAGCAGTTTCACAGATACGCAGTATTTT
TRBD2 TRBJ2-3 NA TRBV11-1 CASSRGLVRDGQDTQYF TGTGCCAGCAGCCGAGGACTAGTACGAGACGGCCAAGATACGCAGTATTTT
NA TRBJ2-7 NA TRBV27 CASSELGPHYEQYF TGTGCCAGCAGTGAGTTGGGCCCCCACTACGAGCAGTACTTC
NA TRBJ1-1 NA TRBV5-1 CASSLVAIGGTEAFF TGCGCCAGCAGCTTGGTAGCCATTGGAGGCACTGAAGCTTTCTTT
NA TRBJ2-1 few TRBV18 CASSQIFSGLYNEQFF TGTGCCAGCTCACAGATTTTTAGCGGCCTTTACAATGAGCAGTTCTTC
NA TRBJ2-6 NA TRBV28 CASVGRVGANVLTF TGTGCCAGCGTAGGTCGTGTCGGGGCCAACGTCCTGACTTTC
NA TRBJ2-2 NA TRBV5-4 CASSLGPGELFF TGTGCCAGCAGCTTAGGCCCCGGGGAGCTGTTTTTT
TRBD1 TRBJ1-2 NA TRBV28 CASRPYRDRVINYGYTF TGTGCCAGCCGACCTTACCGGGACAGGGTTATTAACTATGGCTACACCTTC
TRBD1 TRBJ1-2 NA TRBV5-1 CASSLSSAGGEYGYTF TGCGCCAGCAGCTTGTCATCTGCAGGGGGCGAGTATGGCTACACCTTC
NA TRBJ2-1 NA TRBV6-5 CASSRESEQFF TGTGCCAGCAGCAGGGAAAGTGAGCAGTTCTTC